The T cell receptor beta chain described here comes from a study of preoperative IRX-2 immunotherapy in early breast cancer. Treatment indicated: preoperative locoregional IRX-2 cytokine immunotherapy. Deletions cut 6 bases from V and 0 bases from J, with 9 bases between. The CDR3 is 14 residues long. The germline V gene has CDR1 MDHEN and CDR2 SYDVKM. Produced via immunoSEQ multiplex PCR; TCRdb's table is partial and in-frame only. In the table there are roughly 57,000 clones, approximately 94% of which are singletons. This clone appeared a single time. The rearrangement links TRBV28 to TRBJ1-3, with TRBD1 as a possible D gene (5 bases). The sample here was taken from a patient treated with IRX-2 immunotherapy. This TCR was recovered from a human donor with breast cancer. Here the CDR3 reads CASRQDPSGNTIYF. The CDR3 bases are TGTGCCAGCAGACAGGATCCCTCTGGAAACACCATATATTTT. Drawing the rest from reference TRBV28 and TRBJ1-3, the complete variable domain is DVKVTQSSRYLVKRTGEKVFLECVQDMDHENMFWYRQDPGLGLRLIYFSYDVKMKEKGDIPEGYSVSREKKERFSLILESASTNQTSMYLCASRQDPSGNTIYFGEGSWLTVV.